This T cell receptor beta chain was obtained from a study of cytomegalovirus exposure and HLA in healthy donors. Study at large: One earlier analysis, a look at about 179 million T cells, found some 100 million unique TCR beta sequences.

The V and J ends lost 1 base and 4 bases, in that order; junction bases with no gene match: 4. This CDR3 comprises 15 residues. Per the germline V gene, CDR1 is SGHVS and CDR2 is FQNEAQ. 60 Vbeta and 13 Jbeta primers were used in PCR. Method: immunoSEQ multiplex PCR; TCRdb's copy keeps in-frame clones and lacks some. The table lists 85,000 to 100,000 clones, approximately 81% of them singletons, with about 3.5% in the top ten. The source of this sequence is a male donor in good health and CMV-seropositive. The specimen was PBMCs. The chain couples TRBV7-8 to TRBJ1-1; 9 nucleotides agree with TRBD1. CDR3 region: CASSLGDRAGTEAFF. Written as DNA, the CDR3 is TGTGCCAGCAGCTTAGGGGACAGGGCCGGCACTGAAGCTTTCTTT. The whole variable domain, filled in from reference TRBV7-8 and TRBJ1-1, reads GAGVSQSPRYKVAKRGQDVALRCDPISGHVSLFWYQQALGQGPEFLTYFQNEAQLDKSGLPSDRFFAERPEGSVSTLKIQRTQQEDSAVYLCASSLGDRAGTEAFFGQGTRLTVV.